This TCR beta chain was documented in a study of blood T cell repertoires in COVID-19. Looking at the study overall: Spain, Italy and the United States supplied samples that represented acute and convalescent COVID-19.

CDR1 is LNHNV, CDR2 YYDKDF, per germline (reference sequence). The V end was cut by 4 bases, the J end by 1 base, with 11 bases between. The CDR3 length is 14 residues. All enrollees were roughly 18 to 90 years old and from under 25 US areas. Cohorts were assigned according to the clinical history that participants reported. The recovered donors of Cohort 3 showed two negative PCRs, clearance, or symptom resolution. Sequencing used immunoSEQ multiplex PCR; TCRdb keeps in-frame clones, though not all of them. The table records around 500,000 clones, more than 75% of them present only once. Sequencing used PBMCs or T cells enriched from blood (not recorded which). The chain uses TRBV15 and TRBJ2-7; a possible D gene is TRBD2 (5 bases). The receptor was derived from a middle-aged woman who had recovered from COVID-19. CDR3 DNA sequence: TGTGCCACCAGCATTTCGGGAACTTCCTACGAGCAGTACTTC. Translation gives CATSISGTSYEQYF.